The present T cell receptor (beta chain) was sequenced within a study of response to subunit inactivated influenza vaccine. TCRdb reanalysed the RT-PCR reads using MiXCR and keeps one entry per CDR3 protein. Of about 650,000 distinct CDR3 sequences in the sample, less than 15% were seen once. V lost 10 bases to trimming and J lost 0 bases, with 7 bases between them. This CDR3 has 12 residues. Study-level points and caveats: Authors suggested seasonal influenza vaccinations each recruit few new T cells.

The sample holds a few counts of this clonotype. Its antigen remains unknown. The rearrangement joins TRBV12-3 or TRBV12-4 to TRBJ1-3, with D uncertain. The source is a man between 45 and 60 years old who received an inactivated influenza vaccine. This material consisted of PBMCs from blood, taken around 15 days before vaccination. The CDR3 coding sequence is TGTGCCACCCGGGGCTCTGGAAACACCATATATTTT. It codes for CATRGSGNTIYF.